This record concerns one TCR beta chain sequence. The antigen is unknown. The source of the sample is a study of cytomegalovirus exposure and HLA in healthy donors. Study background: Researchers previously reported finding fewer than 140 million unique TCR beta sequences from 170 million or so T cells. Study-level results: Sequences of the TCR beta chain were said to predict the HLA-A and HLA-B alleles of most subjects accurately. In an earlier analysis, about 87% or about 30%: the productive usage of most TCR beta V segments.

Per the germline V gene, CDR1 is GTSNPN and CDR2 is SVGIG (reference sequence). The V and J ends lost 4 bases and 2 bases respectively, with 17 bases between them. The length of the CDR3 is 15 residues. 60 Vbeta and 13 Jbeta primers were used in PCR. TCRdb's table, derived via immunoSEQ multiplex PCR, lists solely in-frame clones and lacks some. The sample carries about 92,000 clones, around 70% recorded once. What was sequenced was PBMCs. This TCR came from a man aged 50 to 59 in good health and CMV-seronegative. The rearrangement uses TRBV30 and TRBJ2-5; D may be TRBD1 (7 bases). The CDR3 loop reads CAWILSGGSQETQYF. The DNA for the CDR3 is TGTGCCTGGATCCTGTCAGGGGGGAGTCAAGAGACCCAGTACTTC.